The clone carrying this TCR beta chain was recorded at least ten times. Its antigen is not known. Findings and caveats of the study: Whole repertoires were not studied in the larger cohort, only one V-J beta rearrangement. Greatest tumor Treg TCR overlap was with tumor naive CD4+ cells. In terms of TCR gene usage, tumor memory CD4+ T cells clustered together with blood and lymph node memory CD4+ cells, as well as with lymph node naive CD4+ cells.

Trimming left V 2 bases short and J 4 bases short, with 12 bases between. CDR1 is SGHRS and CDR2 is YFSETQ in the germline V gene. This CDR3 is built from 15 residues. The sorted Tregs were CD4+CD25+CD127-/low cells. Full-length variable regions came from constant-region reverse primers plus semi-nested Nested Universal Primer A PCR. TCRdb fed the 5' RACE reads into MiXCR, producing one record per CDR3 protein. Of 35,000 to 45,000 distinct CDR3 sequences detected, 22% appear once; the ten largest clones hold roughly 4%. Sequencing was done on a sample of Tregs sorted from a lymph node. The chain uses TRBV5-1 and TRBJ2-2; no reliable D call. The clonotype originates from a female donor with breast cancer. The DNA for the CDR3 is TGCGCCAGCAGCTTAGAGGTTGGAGCCACCGGGGAGCTGTTTTTT. Translating it yields CASSLEVGATGELFF. Variable domain in full (rest from reference TRBV5-1 and TRBJ2-2): KAGVTQTPRYLIKTRGQQVTLSCSPISGHRSVSWYQQTPGQGLQFLFEYFSETQRNKGNFPGRFSGRQFSNSRSEMNVSTLELGDSALYLCASSLEVGATGELFFGEGSRLTVL.